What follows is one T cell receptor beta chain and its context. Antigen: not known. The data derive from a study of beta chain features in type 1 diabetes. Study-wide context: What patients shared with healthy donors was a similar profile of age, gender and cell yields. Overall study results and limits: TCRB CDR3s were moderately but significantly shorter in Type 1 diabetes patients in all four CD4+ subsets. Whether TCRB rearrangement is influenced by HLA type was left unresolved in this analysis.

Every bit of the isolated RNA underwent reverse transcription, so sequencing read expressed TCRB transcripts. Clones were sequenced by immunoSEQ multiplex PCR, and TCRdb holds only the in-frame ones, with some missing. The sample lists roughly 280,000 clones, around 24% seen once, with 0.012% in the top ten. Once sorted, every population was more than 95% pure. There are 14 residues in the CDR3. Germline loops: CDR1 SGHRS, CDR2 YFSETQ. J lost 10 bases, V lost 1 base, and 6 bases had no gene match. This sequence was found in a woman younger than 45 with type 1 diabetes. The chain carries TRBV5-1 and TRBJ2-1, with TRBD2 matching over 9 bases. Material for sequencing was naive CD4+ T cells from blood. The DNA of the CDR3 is TGCGCCAGCAGCTTGTTAGCGGGAGCGGCAGAGCAGTTCTTC. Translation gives CASSLLAGAAEQFF.